This T cell receptor (beta chain) was identified during a study of OX40 agonist ivuxolimab in advanced cancers. About this clone: The junction and the germline gene differ at one end; a read error may be behind it.

The CDR3 has 14 residues. Germline CDR1 reads MNHEY; CDR2 reads SVGAGI. Sequenced by immunoSEQ multiplex PCR; TCRdb stores in-frame clones only, minus some. The sample yields about 77,000 clones, just under 90% seen once. The receptor was isolated from an adult with an advanced solid tumor such as melanoma, head and neck, liver or kidney cancer. V usage is TRBV6-5 and J usage is TRBJ1-4; maybe TRBD1 (5 bases). Sample: CD4+ or CD8+ T cells sorted from blood, taken in a trial of the OX40 agonist ivuxolimab. The CDR3 region has the DNA TGTGCCATCAGTGGGGCCAACCCTAATGAAAAACTGTTTTTT. Its translation: CAISGANPNEKLFF.